These 32 T cell receptor beta chains originate from one sample sequenced in a study of blood T cell repertoires in COVID-19. This table comes from immunoSEQ multiplex PCR, and its TCRdb copy is limited to in-frame clones, with some not included. The sample carries over 70,000 clones, about 80% recorded once. Specimen: peripheral blood. Receptors were obtained from a human donor in a cohort sampled during active COVID-19.

This clone occurred many times. The rearrangement links TRBV19 to TRBJ2-2; TRBD1 matches at 9 bases. The CDR3 consists of 16 residues. The germline CDR1 and CDR2 sequences are LNHDA and SQIVND (reference sequence). The V segment lost 6 bases and the J segment 3 bases; nucleotides outside the gene matches: 8. The DNA of the CDR3 is TGTGCCAGTAGGAAATCACAGGGGGCAGACACCGGGGAGCTGTTTTTT. This encodes CASRKSQGADTGELFF.

The table lists this clone with a few counts. The chain uses TRBV28 and TRBJ1-2, with 8 bases lining up with TRBD1. The CDR3 is 15 residues long. The J segment lost 5 bases and the V segment lost 4 bases, leaving 9 bases of the junction unmatched. Germline CDR1 MDHEN, CDR2 SYDVKM. The CDR3, as DNA: TGTGCCAGCAGTTACCGGGACAGGCCCCTATATGGCTACACCTTC. Translated, it gives CASSYRDRPLYGYTF.

This clone appeared a few times. The chain is built from TRBV28 and TRBJ1-5; D is undetermined. This CDR3 comprises 12 residues. The V gene's germline CDR1 is MDHEN and CDR2 SYDVKM. Trimming took off 3 bases at V and 6 bases at J, with 6 bases between the two ends. The CDR3, as DNA: TGTGCCAGCAGTTTCGAGGTTCAGCCCCAGCATTTT. It translates to CASSFEVQPQHF.

The V gene is TRBV6-2 or TRBV6-3, the J gene TRBJ2-6; the D gene is possibly TRBD1 (5 bases). Germline V gene data show CDR1 as MNHEY and CDR2 as SVGEGT. V was shortened by 2 bases and J by 0 bases, with 17 bases between the two germline ends. The CDR3 spans 19 residues. The CDR3 DNA reads as TGTGCCAGCAGTTACCTACAGGAAATATGGAGCTCTGGGGCCAACGTCCTGACTTTC. It encodes CASSYLQEIWSSGANVLTF.

This clone was seen only a few times. The rearrangement links TRBV5-1 to TRBJ1-5, with D tentatively TRBD1 (6 bases). Trimming took off 3 bases at V and 7 bases at J, with 11 bases between the two ends. Germline values: CDR1 SGHRS, CDR2 YFSETQ. CDR3 length: 13 amino acids. The chain's CDR3 is CASSSQGSQPQHF. The CDR3 coding sequence is TGCGCCAGCAGCTCACAGGGCAGCCAGCCCCAGCATTTT.

The chain combines TRBV4-3 with TRBJ2-3; TRBD1 agrees at 8 bases. V lost 4 bases to trimming and J lost 4 bases; unmatched junction nucleotides: 7. The CDR3 is 15 residues long. Germline V gives CDR1 LGHNA, CDR2 YSLEER. CDR3 protein: CASSRGQGGPDTQYF. DNA for the CDR3: TGCGCCAGCAGCCGAGGACAGGGAGGACCAGATACGCAGTATTTT.

The chain has TRBV5-4 and TRBJ2-3; 7 positions match TRBD2. This CDR3 contains 14 residues. Germline CDR1 SGHNT, CDR2 YYREEE (reference sequence). V lost 4 bases to trimming and J lost 0 bases; unmatched junction nucleotides: 2. The CDR3 here is CASSPSGSTDTQYF. Here the CDR3 DNA reads TGTGCCAGCAGCCCTAGCGGTAGCACAGATACGCAGTATTTT.

A remark on this clone: At one end the junction does not follow the germline gene, possibly because of a read error. V gene TRBV5-5 combines with J gene TRBJ2-5; perhaps D is TRBD1 or TRBD2 (5 bases each). The germline CDR1 and CDR2 sequences are SGHKS and YYEKEE (reference sequence). CDR3 size: 16 residues. The CDR3 reads CASRLGDISGMQTQYF. The DNA for the CDR3 is TGTGCCAGCAGGTTGGGGGATATCTCGGGGATGCAGACCCAGTACTTC.

This clone is a singleton in its sample. The chain uses TRBV9 and TRBJ2-1; possible D gene TRBD2, 6 bases. Germline loops: CDR1 SGDLS, CDR2 YYNGEE. V gave up 7 bases and J gave up 0 bases, with 14 bases separating them. The CDR3 sequence is 15 residues long. The DNA for the CDR3 is TGTGCCAGCTCGCGGGACGCAAGCTCCTACAATGAGCAGTTCTTC. It codes for CASSRDASSYNEQFF. Full variable domain (rest looked up from reference TRBV9 and TRBJ2-1): DSGVTQTPKHLITATGQRVTLRCSPRSGDLSVYWYQQSLDQGLQFLIQYYNGEERAKGNILERFSAQQFPDLHSELNLSSLELGDSALYFCASSRDASSYNEQFFGPGTRLTVL.

The J gene is TRBJ2-3, the V gene TRBV2, with TRBD1 as a possible D gene (6 bases). The germline V gene encodes CDR1 SNHLY and CDR2 FYNNEI. With 9 bases removed from V and 7 bases from J, the gap between germline ends came to 14 bases. The CDR3 sequence is 12 residues long. The CDR3 nucleotides are TGTGCCAGTACCGAGGGGGATTATACGCAGTATTTT. Translated: CASTEGDYTQYF.

This rearrangement joins TRBV7-2 to TRBJ1-2, with D uncertain. CDR3 length: 16 residues. Germline assignment: CDR1 SGHTA and CDR2 FQGNSA. V shed 1 base and J shed 4 bases, with 16 bases lying between them. The DNA of the CDR3 is TGTGCCAGCAGCTTAGGGATTGGGGAAACTAGCTATGGCTACACCTTC. This translates into CASSLGIGETSYGYTF.

The V gene is TRBV15, the J gene TRBJ2-1; D perhaps matches TRBD2 (6 bases). Germline V gene sequence: CDR1 LNHNV, CDR2 YYDKDF (reference sequence). The CDR3 consists of 15 residues. Trimming pared 3 bases from V and 10 bases from J, leaving 19 bases between. The CDR3 region has the DNA TGTGCCACCAGCAGGGAGGGACTGGACTACGGGGAGCAGTTCTTC. This encodes CATSREGLDYGEQFF.

This clone appeared once. This chain links TRBV5-1 with TRBJ2-7; the D gene is possibly TRBD1 (5 bases). Between the trimmed V and J ends, which lost 0 bases and 0 bases, there was a span of 19 bases. Germline CDR1 reads SGHRS; CDR2 reads YFSETQ. This CDR3 is built from 18 residues. CDR3 in DNA: TGCGCCAGCAGCTTGGCCCCCCCGGTGGGGCGCCGCTCCTACGAGCAGTACTTC. Protein product: CASSLAPPVGRRSYEQYF.

V usage is TRBV5-1 and J usage is TRBJ1-2, with D hard to call. Germline CDR1 is SGHRS and CDR2 is YFSETQ. The CDR3 consists of 15 residues. Trimming stripped 0 bases from V and 7 bases from J, with 16 bases between. The CDR3 loop reads CASSLEAGRAGGYTF. The CDR3 DNA reads TGCGCCAGCAGCTTGGAGGCAGGTCGGGCGGGTGGCTACACCTTC. Combining the CDR3 with reference TRBV5-1 and TRBJ1-2 gives the whole variable domain KAGVTQTPRYLIKTRGQQVTLSCSPISGHRSVSWYQQTPGQGLQFLFEYFSETQRNKGNFPGRFSGRQFSNSRSEMNVSTLELGDSALYLCASSLEAGRAGGYTFGSGTRLTVV.

The V call is TRBV5-6, the J call TRBJ2-7, with D possibly being TRBD2 (6 bases). Trimming cost V 4 bases and J 0 bases, with 11 bases left between them. CDR1 SGHDT and CDR2 YYEEEE come from the germline V gene. There are 14 residues in the CDR3. DNA of the CDR3: TGTGCCAGCAGCCCGGCGGGGTCCTCCTACGAGCAGTACTTC. Translated, it gives CASSPAGSSYEQYF.

The rearrangement links TRBV7-2 to TRBJ2-7, with TRBD1 matching over 10 bases. Germline CDR1 reads SGHTA; CDR2 reads FQGNSA. The V segment lost 6 bases and the J segment 2 bases; nucleotides outside the gene matches: 4. The CDR3 extends over 14 amino acids. CDR3 sequence reads: CASSPTGGAYEQYF. DNA of the CDR3: TGTGCCAGCAGTCCGACAGGGGGCGCCTACGAGCAGTACTTC.

A few counts support this clone. V and J are TRBV19 and TRBJ2-5; possible D gene TRBD2, 7 bases. The V gene lost 8 bases and the J gene lost 5 bases, with 15 bases spanning the gap. The CDR3 is made up of 13 amino acids. Germline CDR1 is LNHDA and CDR2 is SQIVND (reference sequence). CDR3 loop: CASDSGDKETQYF. The DNA of the CDR3 is TGTGCCAGTGACAGCGGGGACAAGGAGACCCAGTACTTC.

V usage is TRBV4-3 and J usage is TRBJ2-7, with D possibly being TRBD1 (6 bases). Germline lookup yields CDR1 LGHNA and CDR2 YSLEER. V shed 8 bases and J shed 6 bases, with 20 bases lying between them. The CDR3 runs 14 residues. The chain's CDR3 is CASGKTGSLGEQYF. CDR3 coding DNA: TGCGCCAGCGGCAAGACAGGCAGCCTGGGCGAGCAGTACTTC.

The chain couples TRBV7-3 to TRBJ2-1; the match to TRBD2 covers 9 bases. J lost 6 bases, V lost 2 bases, and 2 bases had no gene match. Germline V lookup: CDR1 SGHTA, CDR2 FQGTGA. The CDR3 length is 14 residues. As DNA, the CDR3 is TGTGCCAGCAGCTTAGCGGGAGGGAGCAATGAGCAGTTCTTC. This sequence encodes CASSLAGGSNEQFF.

This chain connects TRBV6-4 to TRBJ2-2, with 11 bases aligning to TRBD2. This CDR3 has 16 residues. Trimming removed 5 bases from V and 4 bases from J; junction bases left unmatched: 6. The germline V gene encodes CDR1 MRHNA and CDR2 SNTAGT. Here the CDR3 reads CASSPETSGITGELFF. The CDR3 DNA sequence: TGTGCCAGCAGTCCCGAGACTAGCGGGATCACCGGGGAGCTGTTTTTT.

The V call is TRBV27, the J call TRBJ2-1; TRBD2 agrees at 9 bases. This CDR3 has 16 residues. V was clipped by 7 bases and J by 6 bases; unmatched bases: 13. Germline V gives CDR1 MNHEY, CDR2 SMNVEV (reference sequence). CDR3 sequence reads: CASTARVLAGSNEQFF. The CDR3 region has the DNA TGTGCCAGCACCGCAAGGGTCCTAGCGGGGAGCAATGAGCAGTTCTTC.

CDR3 region: CVGTCRHGRAEAFF. The DNA of the CDR3 is TGTGTGGGGACATGCAGGCATGGGCGGGCCGAAGCTTTCTTT. The chain recombines TRBV19 with TRBJ1-1; TRBD1 is a possible D gene (6 bases). The CDR3 is 14 amino acids. In germline, CDR1 is LNHDA, CDR2 SQIVND (reference sequence).

The chain employs TRBV7-3 and TRBJ2-2; D is perhaps TRBD2 (6 bases). The CDR3 spans 15 residues. Trimming took off 5 bases at V and 4 bases at J, with 14 bases between the two ends. The germline V gene encodes CDR1 SGHTA and CDR2 FQGTGA. The CDR3 DNA follows: TGTGCCAGCAGCCCCCAGATCGGGGGCACCGGGGAGCTGTTTTTT. Its protein is CASSPQIGGTGELFF.

The chain is built from TRBV23-1 and TRBJ2-3; TRBD1 matches 7 bases. TRBV23-1 is noted as an ORF with a role that remains uncertain. After removal of 3 bases from V and 4 bases from J, the junction contained 10 bases not matched to a gene. This CDR3 spans 16 amino acids. The CDR3 protein is CASSQPRQGVPDTQYF. The CDR3 DNA follows: TGCGCCAGCAGTCAGCCGAGACAGGGCGTTCCAGATACGCAGTATTTT.

The chain links TRBV19 to TRBJ1-1, with a weak D call TRBD1 (5 bases). Trimming took off 6 bases at V and 2 bases at J, with 13 bases between the two ends. Germline CDR1 LNHDA, CDR2 SQIVND (reference sequence). The CDR3 is 14 residues long. CDR3 in amino acids: CASREHRPNTEAFF. Here the CDR3 DNA reads TGTGCCAGTAGAGAGCACAGGCCAAACACTGAAGCTTTCTTT.

The chain carries TRBV7-2 and TRBJ1-2; D gene unclear. Deletions cut 5 bases from V and 6 bases from J, with 16 bases between. CDR3 size: 14 residues. Germline V gene lookup returns CDR1 SGHTA and CDR2 FQGNSA. DNA for the CDR3: TGTGCCAGCAGCCCCAGAGGGCAGATGCATGGCTACACCTTC. Translating gives CASSPRGQMHGYTF.

V is TRBV6-2 or TRBV6-3 and J is TRBJ2-7; tentative D call: TRBD2 (6 bases). The CDR3 loop spans 12 amino acids. Germline V gives CDR1 MNHEY, CDR2 SVGEGT. The germline V and J ends were trimmed by 6 bases and 7 bases, with 13 bases remaining between them. The CDR3 sequence: CASSPLGREQYF. Here the CDR3 DNA reads TGTGCCAGCAGCCCCCTGGGGAGGGAGCAGTACTTC.

The rearrangement links TRBV5-5 to TRBJ2-5; D might be TRBD1 (6 bases). Trimming shortened V by 3 bases and J by 1 base, and 13 bases separated the two germline ends. Looked up from germline, CDR1 is SGHKS and CDR2 is YYEKEE (reference sequence). The CDR3 length is 15 residues. The DNA for the CDR3 is TGTGCCAGCAGCTATGGACAGCCAACCCAAGAGACCCAGTACTTC. It is translated as CASSYGQPTQETQYF.

The chain is built from TRBV5-4 and TRBJ1-3, with no clear D. The germline V gene has CDR1 SGHNT and CDR2 YYREEE (reference sequence). This CDR3 contains 13 residues. Between the trimmed V and J ends, which lost 4 bases and 0 bases, there was a span of 5 bases. CDR3 bases: TGTGCCAGCAGCCGGGACTCTGGAAACACCATATATTTT. As protein: CASSRDSGNTIYF.

The chain joins TRBV19 to TRBJ2-7; 9 positions agree with TRBD1. Looked up from germline, CDR1 is LNHDA and CDR2 is SQIVND (reference sequence). V lost 1 base and J lost 6; bases outside the gene matches: 7. The CDR3 has 15 amino acids. DNA of the CDR3: TGTGCCAGTAGTATAGTCAGGACAGGGGTAGGCGAGCAGTACTTC. This sequence encodes CASSIVRTGVGEQYF.

This clone was recorded once. V gene TRBV7-9 combines with J gene TRBJ1-1; D uncertain. In germline, CDR1 is SEHNR, CDR2 FQNEAQ (reference sequence). The CDR3 has 14 amino acids. The ends were cut back, 3 bases at V and 3 bases at J, with 11 bases in the middle. CDR3 loop: CASSFGSGDTEAFF. In DNA, the CDR3 is TGTGCCAGCAGCTTCGGGAGTGGCGACACTGAAGCTTTCTTT.

The chain carries TRBV11-3 and TRBJ2-7; TRBD1 agrees at 10 bases. The CDR3 consists of 15 residues. V dropped 5 bases and J dropped 2; count of bases not matched to a gene: 6. Germline-derived CDR1 and CDR2 are SGHNT and YENEEA. The CDR3 loop reads CASSPGTGVTYEQYF. The CDR3 DNA is TGTGCCAGCAGCCCCGGGACAGGGGTCACCTACGAGCAGTACTTC.